The rows below give T cell receptor beta chains drawn from one sample of a study of blood T cell repertoires in COVID-19. The data were produced by immunoSEQ multiplex PCR, yet TCRdb's version contains in-frame clones alone and is incomplete. The sample has about 400,000 clones; around nine tenths are singletons. The specimen sequenced was peripheral blood. Receptor source: a human donor in a cohort sampled during active COVID-19. CDR3s include the opening cysteine and the closing phenylalanine or tryptophan. The order of the fields is clone size, J gene, D gene, V gene, CDR3 protein, CDR3 DNA. D genes are given only for firm matches. Expanded clones are given a class, and other clones once, few, many or no size at all.

>.|TRBJ1-5|.|TRBV25-1
CASRPPGENQPQHF
TGTGCCAGCAGGCCCCCCGGGGAAAATCAGCCCCAGCATTTT
>.|TRBJ1-1|TRBD1|TRBV23-1
CASSGRTGPVIRDTEAFF
TGCGCCAGCAGTGGACGGACAGGACCCGTTATTCGTGACACTGAAGCTTTCTTT
>.|TRBJ1-5|.|TRBV5-1
CASSLGPGTSDYSNQPQHF
TGCGCCAGCAGCTTGGGGCCCGGGACATCTGACTATAGCAATCAGCCCCAGCATTTT
>once|TRBJ2-5|.|TRBV7-7
CASSRRGGREQETQYF
TGTGCTAGCAGCCGGAGGGGGGGACGGGAACAAGAGACCCAGTACTTC
>.|TRBJ1-6|.|TRBV18
CASSPNSNSPLHF
TGTGCCAGCTCACCGAACAGCAATTCACCCCTCCACTTT
>few|TRBJ1-2|.|TRBV12-3/TRBV12-4
CASSLRGWGYTF
TGTGCCAGCAGTTTAAGGGGTTGGGGCTACACCTTC
>few|TRBJ2-7|TRBD1|TRBV6-5
CASRPEDRGVHEQYF
TGTGCCAGCCGGCCGGAGGACAGGGGTGTGCACGAGCAGTACTTC
>once|TRBJ2-7|.|TRBV2
CASRTITYEQYF
TGTGCCAGTAGGACTATCACCTACGAGCAGTACTTC
>.|TRBJ2-1|TRBD2|TRBV10-1
CASSEEGLAGEAEQFF
TGCGCCAGCAGTGAGGAGGGACTAGCGGGAGAGGCTGAGCAGTTCTTC
>.|TRBJ2-7|TRBD1|TRBV11-2
CASSFPRDRGGYEQYF
TGTGCCAGCAGCTTTCCCCGGGACAGGGGGGGGTACGAGCAGTACTTC
>.|TRBJ1-5|.|TRBV9
CASSLGQGYQPQHF
TGTGCCAGCAGCCTCGGACAAGGATATCAGCCCCAGCATTTT
>.|TRBJ2-7|.|TRBV20-1
CSASRYEQYF
TGCAGTGCCTCCCGCTACGAGCAGTACTTC
>.|TRBJ2-5|.|TRBV5-1
CASSPSTRPLGLETQYF
TGCGCCAGCAGCCCCAGCACCCGGCCATTGGGGCTGGAGACCCAGTACTTC
>.|TRBJ2-3|TRBD2|TRBV5-1
CASSLAGDYADTQYF
TGCGCCAGCAGCTTGGCGGGGGACTATGCAGATACGCAGTATTTT
>few|TRBJ1-3|.|TRBV4-2
CASSQDPLGSSGNTIYF
TGTGCCAGCAGCCAAGATCCCCTGGGGAGCTCTGGAAACACCATATATTTT
>few|TRBJ1-5|.|TRBV19
CASSIYRGQPQHF
TGTGCCAGTAGTATTTATAGGGGTCAGCCCCAGCATTTT
>.|TRBJ1-3|TRBD1|TRBV9
CASSGGQTYISGNTIYF
TGTGCCAGCAGCGGGGGACAGACATACATATCAGGAAACACCATATATTTT
>.|TRBJ2-2|.|TRBV5-1
CASTRQVGELFF
TGCGCCAGCACCAGACAAGTCGGGGAGCTGTTTTTT
>.|TRBJ2-2|.|TRBV6-2/TRBV6-3
CASSRGPTGELFF
TGTGCCAGCAGCCGAGGGCCGACCGGGGAGCTGTTTTTT
>.|TRBJ1-2|TRBD1|TRBV7-8
CASSLGGDRGGYTF
TGTGCCAGCAGCTTAGGGGGGGACAGGGGTGGCTACACCTTC
>.|TRBJ2-7|.|TRBV12-3/TRBV12-4
CASSFGTGTLHF
.
>.|TRBJ2-1|TRBD2|TRBV19
CASTPLAGSYNEQFF
TGTGCCTCCACTCCCCTAGCGGGGTCCTACAATGAGCAGTTCTTC
>once|TRBJ2-5|.|TRBV7-9
CASSLDPARETQYF
TGTGCCAGCAGCTTAGACCCAGCGAGGGAGACCCAGTACTTC
>.|TRBJ2-1|TRBD2|TRBV19
CASSILGLAGVNLNEQFF
TGTGCCAGTAGTATACTTGGACTAGCGGGAGTTAATTTGAATGAGCAGTTCTTC
>.|TRBJ1-1|TRBD1|TRBV27
CASSLYGAGTGNTEAFF
TGTGCCAGCAGTTTATACGGTGCGGGGACAGGGAACACTGAAGCTTTCTTT
>.|TRBJ2-7|.|TRBV6-5
CASGRTSEQYF
TGTGCCAGCGGCCGGACAAGCGAGCAGTACTTC
>once|TRBJ2-7|TRBD2|TRBV4-1
CASSQDWPGGSYEQYF
TGCGCCAGCAGCCAAGATTGGCCGGGGGGATCCTACGAGCAGTACTTC
>.|TRBJ1-1|.|TRBV5-4
CASSFGEGTEAFF
TGTGCCAGCAGCTTCGGGGAGGGGACTGAAGCTTTCTTT
>.|TRBJ2-7|.|TRBV30
CAGGGYTYEQYF
TGTGCCGGCGGTGGCTACACCTACGAGCAGTACTTC
>.|TRBJ2-7|.|TRBV27
CASSQDRSFYEQYF
TGTGCCAGCAGTCAGGACAGAAGCTTCTACGAGCAGTACTTC
>.|TRBJ1-1|TRBD1|TRBV7-3
CASRSDREDTEAFF
TGTGCCAGCAGGTCGGACAGGGAAGACACTGAAGCTTTCTTT
>.|TRBJ1-2|.|TRBV10-3
CAITGAGYGYTF
TGTGCCATCACAGGGGCAGGTTATGGCTACACCTTC
>.|TRBJ2-3|TRBD2|TRBV4-2
CASSQVASGRDTQYF
TGTGCCAGCAGCCAAGTAGCTAGCGGGAGAGATACGCAGTATTTT
>once|TRBJ2-2|.|TRBV6-5
CASTDTSTGTGELFF
TGTGCCAGCACCGATACCTCGACGGGCACCGGGGAGCTGTTTTTT
>.|TRBJ1-1|TRBD1|TRBV3-1/TRBV3-2
CASSQDTGEVNTEAFF
TGTGCCAGCAGCCAAGATACAGGGGAAGTGAACACTGAAGCTTTCTTT
>.|TRBJ1-1|.|TRBV3-1/TRBV3-2
CASSQSRGSEAFF
TGTGCCAGCAGCCAGTCCAGGGGTTCTGAAGCTTTCTTT
>once|TRBJ2-3|.|TRBV5-6
CASSPLPRTDTQYF
TGTGCCAGCAGCCCCCTTCCCCGCACAGATACGCAGTATTTT
>.|TRBJ2-1|TRBD1|TRBV5-1
CASSLDPGQRQFF
TGCGCCAGCAGCTTGGACCCGGGACAGCGTCAGTTCTTC
>.|TRBJ1-5|TRBD1|TRBV5-1
CASGQGAGQPQHF
TGCGCCAGCGGACAGGGGGCAGGGCAGCCCCAGCATTTT
>.|TRBJ1-4|.|TRBV10-3
CAISEQGATNEKLFF
TGTGCCATCAGTGAACAGGGAGCAACTAATGAAAAACTGTTTTTT
>.|TRBJ2-2|TRBD2|TRBV5-1
CASSLVLLSGGANGELFF
TGCGCCAGCAGCTTGGTTTTACTCAGCGGGGGGGCCAACGGGGAGCTGTTTTTT
>.|TRBJ2-7|TRBD2|TRBV5-1
CASSLVSGSENEQYF
TGCGCCAGCAGCTTGGTTAGCGGGAGTGAGAACGAGCAGTACTTC
>.|TRBJ1-3|.|TRBV7-9
CASSLGGWDGNTIYF
TGTGCCAGCAGCTTGGGGGGATGGGATGGAAACACCATATATTTT
>.|TRBJ1-1|TRBD1|TRBV5-4
CASSLPRTGVVTEAFF
TGTGCCAGCAGCTTGCCCCGGACAGGGGTGGTAACTGAAGCTTTCTTT
>few|TRBJ2-7|.|TRBV4-1
CASSQEGGLEGLSYEQYF
TGCGCCAGCAGCCAAGAGGGGGGACTCGAGGGGCTTTCCTACGAGCAGTACTTC
>.|TRBJ2-3|TRBD1|TRBV7-6
CASSGQGAITDTQYF
TGTGCCAGCAGCGGACAGGGGGCGATCACAGATACGCAGTATTTT
>.|TRBJ2-1|.|TRBV30
CAARDYNEQFF
TGTGCCGCCCGGGACTACAATGAGCAGTTCTTC
>.|TRBJ1-2|TRBD1|TRBV29-1
CSVEEGTGKGYTF
TGCAGCGTTGAAGAGGGGACAGGGAAAGGCTACACCTTC
>once|TRBJ2-1|TRBD2|TRBV19
CASSLASGRVEQFF
TGTGCCAGTAGTTTAGCTAGCGGGAGGGTTGAGCAGTTCTTC
>few|TRBJ1-6|.|TRBV7-3
CASSSSGLNSPLHF
TGTGCCAGCAGTTCCTCAGGGTTAAATTCACCCCTCCACTTT
>.|TRBJ1-6|TRBD1|TRBV7-8
CASSLGQGANSPLHF
TGTGCCAGCAGCTTAGGGCAGGGGGCTAATTCACCCCTCCACTTT
>.|TRBJ1-6|.|TRBV12-3/TRBV12-4
CASSPPGRVLYF
TGTGCCAGCAGTCCGCCGGGGAGGGTCTTGTACTTT
>.|TRBJ2-2|.|TRBV4-2
CASSPLGGLNTGELFF
TGTGCCAGCAGTCCCCTTGGCGGGTTAAACACCGGGGAGCTGTTTTTT